The TCR beta chain under discussion was sequenced for a study of blood T cell repertoires in COVID-19. Overall study context: Nucleic acid was either cDNA or gDNA, and it came from T cells, B-cell-depleted T cells, or PBMCs.

Germline CDR1 is KGHDR and CDR2 is SFDVKD. The CDR3 loop spans 15 amino acids. V shed 5 bases, J shed 2 bases, and the junction held 1 base outside the gene matches. Libraries were prepared by immunoSEQ multiplex PCR; TCRdb keeps only in-frame clonotypes and omits some of them. This table holds about 300,000 clones, about 90% found once. This clonotype originated in a woman between 50 and 59 years old with COVID-19, enrolled during active disease. Sequences were obtained from peripheral blood. The chain couples TRBV24-1 to TRBJ2-6; 8 bases agree with TRBD1. The CDR3 sequence: CATSGQGPGANVLTF. The CDR3 nucleotides are TGTGCCACCAGTGGACAGGGGCCTGGGGCCAACGTCCTGACTTTC.